This is a list of T cell receptor beta chains from one sample in a study of CD8 T cells in Susac syndrome. TCRdb re-called the immunoSEQ multiplex PCR reads with MiXCR, one entry per CDR3 protein. The sample shows around 300,000 distinct CDR3 sequences, about 89% of them seen only once. The sample comprised CD8+ T cells from PBMCs. Receptors were obtained from a human donor with multiple sclerosis. CDR3s include the opening cysteine and the closing phenylalanine or tryptophan.

v_call: TRBV20-1
j_call: TRBJ1-1
cdr3_aa: CSARDGGLDTEAFF

v_call: TRBV11-2
j_call: TRBJ1-2
cdr3_aa: CASSPLVGYGYTF

v_call: TRBV6-5
j_call: TRBJ2-7
cdr3_aa: CASSYAAGIPYEQYF

v_call: TRBV7-2
j_call: TRBJ1-1
cdr3_aa: CASSAHRQPEAFF

v_call: TRBV4-1
j_call: TRBJ2-3
cdr3_aa: CASSPGASGINLPTDTQYF

v_call: TRBV6-5
j_call: TRBJ2-1
cdr3_aa: CASGWREGYNEQFF

v_call: TRBV7-7
j_call: TRBJ2-7
cdr3_aa: CATLKQTDEQYF

v_call: TRBV7-9
j_call: TRBJ1-2
cdr3_aa: CASSLGTELYGYTF

v_call: TRBV6-1
j_call: TRBJ2-4
cdr3_aa: CASSDWGAGVKNIQYF

v_call: TRBV15
j_call: TRBJ2-1
cdr3_aa: CATSRDLSNEQFF

v_call: TRBV5-1
j_call: TRBJ2-1
cdr3_aa: CASSLDLAGGYNEQFF

v_call: TRBV25-1
j_call: TRBJ2-7
cdr3_aa: CASSGKGGSYEQYF

v_call: TRBV20-1
j_call: TRBJ2-4
cdr3_aa: CSAMRQGGNIQYF

v_call: TRBV28
j_call: TRBJ2-5
cdr3_aa: CAGGKGLETQYF

v_call: TRBV4-3
j_call: TRBJ2-3
cdr3_aa: CASSRSLAGGRADTQYF

v_call: TRBV18
j_call: TRBJ1-4
cdr3_aa: CASSPLGQGETNEKLFF

v_call: TRBV9
j_call: TRBJ2-3
cdr3_aa: CASSAGLAGTYTQYF

v_call: TRBV28
j_call: TRBJ1-1
cdr3_aa: CASSLRARDTEAFF

v_call: TRBV6-1
j_call: TRBJ2-5
cdr3_aa: CASRTSRPGLAGEAQYF

v_call: TRBV20-1
j_call: TRBJ2-5
cdr3_aa: CSARASGTETQYF

v_call: TRBV28
j_call: TRBJ2-7
cdr3_aa: CASNSRTSGSSYEQYF

v_call: TRBV7-3
j_call: TRBJ2-3
cdr3_aa: CASSLTGLAGKDTQYF

v_call: TRBV7-9
j_call: TRBJ2-2
cdr3_aa: CASTFNEGRPTYTGELFF

v_call: TRBV7-9
j_call: TRBJ2-1
cdr3_aa: CASSLGTQEQFF

v_call: TRBV29-1
j_call: TRBJ2-1
cdr3_aa: CSVEGVALGNEQFF

v_call: TRBV11-3
j_call: TRBJ2-7
cdr3_aa: CASSLGDHLPEQYF

v_call: TRBV27
j_call: TRBJ2-4
cdr3_aa: CASSLGAGHIQYF

v_call: TRBV27
j_call: TRBJ2-5
cdr3_aa: CASSLSPRFETQYF

v_call: TRBV15
j_call: TRBJ2-7
cdr3_aa: CATSGNPSGNSYEQYF

v_call: TRBV29-1
j_call: TRBJ2-7
cdr3_aa: CSVEGAREQYF

v_call: TRBV20-1
j_call: TRBJ2-1
cdr3_aa: CSARDWLYNEQFF